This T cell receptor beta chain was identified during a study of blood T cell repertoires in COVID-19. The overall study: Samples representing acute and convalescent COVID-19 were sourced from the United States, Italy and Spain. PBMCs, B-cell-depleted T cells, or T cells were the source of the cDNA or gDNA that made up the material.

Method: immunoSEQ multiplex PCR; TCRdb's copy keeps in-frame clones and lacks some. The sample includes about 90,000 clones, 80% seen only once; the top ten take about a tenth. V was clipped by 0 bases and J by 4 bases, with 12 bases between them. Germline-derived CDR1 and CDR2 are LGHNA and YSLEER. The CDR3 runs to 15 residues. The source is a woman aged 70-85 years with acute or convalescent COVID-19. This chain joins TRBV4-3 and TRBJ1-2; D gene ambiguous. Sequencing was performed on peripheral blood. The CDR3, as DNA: TGCGCCAGCAGCCAAGATCTTCGAGAGGGCTATGGCTACACCTTC. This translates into CASSQDLREGYGYTF.